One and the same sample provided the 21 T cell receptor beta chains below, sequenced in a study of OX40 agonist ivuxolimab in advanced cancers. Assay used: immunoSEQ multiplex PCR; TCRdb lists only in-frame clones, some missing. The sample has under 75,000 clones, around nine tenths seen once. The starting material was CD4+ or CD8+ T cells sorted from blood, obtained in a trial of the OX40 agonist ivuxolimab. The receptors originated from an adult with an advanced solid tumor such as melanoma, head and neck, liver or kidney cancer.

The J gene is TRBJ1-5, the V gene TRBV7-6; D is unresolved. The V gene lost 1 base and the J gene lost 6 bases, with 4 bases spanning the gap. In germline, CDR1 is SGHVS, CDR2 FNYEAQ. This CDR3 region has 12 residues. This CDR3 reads CASSLEGQPQHF. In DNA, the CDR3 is TGTGCCAGCAGCTTAGAGGGTCAGCCCCAGCATTTT.

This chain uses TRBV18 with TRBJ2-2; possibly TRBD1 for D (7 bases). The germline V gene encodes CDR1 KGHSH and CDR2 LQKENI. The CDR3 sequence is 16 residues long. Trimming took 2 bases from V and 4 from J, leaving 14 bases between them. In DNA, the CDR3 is TGTGCCAGCTCACCAGCGGAGGGGACAGTCACCGGGGAGCTGTTTTTT. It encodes CASSPAEGTVTGELFF.

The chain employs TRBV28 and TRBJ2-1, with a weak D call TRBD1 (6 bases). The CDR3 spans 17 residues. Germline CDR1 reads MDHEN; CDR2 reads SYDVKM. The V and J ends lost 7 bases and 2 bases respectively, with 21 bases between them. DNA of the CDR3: TGTGCCAGCAACTTCGGAGGTCTGGGGGCGGCCTACAATGAGCAGTTCTTC. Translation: CASNFGGLGAAYNEQFF.

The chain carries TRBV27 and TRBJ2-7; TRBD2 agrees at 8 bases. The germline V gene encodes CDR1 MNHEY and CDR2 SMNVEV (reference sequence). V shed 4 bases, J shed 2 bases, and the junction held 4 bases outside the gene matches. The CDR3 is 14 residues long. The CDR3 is CASSSGLGPYEQYF. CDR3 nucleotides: TGTGCCAGCAGTTCGGGACTAGGACCCTACGAGCAGTACTTC.

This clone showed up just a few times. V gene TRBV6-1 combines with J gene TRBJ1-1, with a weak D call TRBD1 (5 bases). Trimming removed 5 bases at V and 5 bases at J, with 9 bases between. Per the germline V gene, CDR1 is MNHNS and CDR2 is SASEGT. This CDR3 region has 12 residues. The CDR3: CASSHRHTEAFF. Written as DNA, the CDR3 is TGTGCCAGCAGTCACAGGCATACTGAAGCTTTCTTT.

The chain's CDR3 is CASSQDPQGLASGANVLTF. Written as DNA, the CDR3 is TGCGCCAGCAGCCAAGATCCCCAGGGACTAGCCTCTGGGGCCAACGTCCTGACTTTC. This chain links TRBV4-3 with TRBJ2-6, with 9 nucleotides matching TRBD2. CDR1 and CDR2 from the germline V gene are LGHNA and YSLEER. This CDR3 spans 19 amino acids. V was clipped by 0 bases and J by 0 bases; unmatched bases: 6.

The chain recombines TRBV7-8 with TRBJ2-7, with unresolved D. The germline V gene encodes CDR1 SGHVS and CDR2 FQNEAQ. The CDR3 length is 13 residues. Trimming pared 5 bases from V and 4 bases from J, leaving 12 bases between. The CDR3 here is CASSRSQGYEQYF. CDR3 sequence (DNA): TGTGCCAGCAGCCGAAGCCAAGGGTACGAGCAGTACTTC.

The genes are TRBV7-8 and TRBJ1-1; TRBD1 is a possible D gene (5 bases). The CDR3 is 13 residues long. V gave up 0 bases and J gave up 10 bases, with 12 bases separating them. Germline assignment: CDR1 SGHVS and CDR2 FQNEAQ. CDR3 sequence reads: CASSLARGLAAFF. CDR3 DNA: TGTGCCAGCAGCTTAGCGCGGGGGTTGGCAGCTTTCTTT. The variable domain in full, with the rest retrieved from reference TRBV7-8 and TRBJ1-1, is GAGVSQSPRYKVAKRGQDVALRCDPISGHVSLFWYQQALGQGPEFLTYFQNEAQLDKSGLPSDRFFAERPEGSVSTLKIQRTQQEDSAVYLCASSLARGLAAFFGQGTRLTVV.

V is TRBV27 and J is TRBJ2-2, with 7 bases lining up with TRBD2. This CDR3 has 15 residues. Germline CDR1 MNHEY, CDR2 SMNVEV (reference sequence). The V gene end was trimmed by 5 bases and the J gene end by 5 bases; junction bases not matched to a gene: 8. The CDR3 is CASSGGVKLTGELFF. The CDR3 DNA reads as TGTGCCAGCAGTGGGGGGGTGAAGTTGACCGGGGAGCTGTTTTTT.

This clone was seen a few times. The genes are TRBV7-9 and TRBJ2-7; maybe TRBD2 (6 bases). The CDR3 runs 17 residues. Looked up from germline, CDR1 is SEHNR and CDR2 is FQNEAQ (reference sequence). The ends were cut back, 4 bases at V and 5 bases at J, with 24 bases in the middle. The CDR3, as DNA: TGTGCCAGCAGCTCTTTTGCCACGGGGGTCAACCTCCACGAGCAGTACTTC. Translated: CASSSFATGVNLHEQYF.

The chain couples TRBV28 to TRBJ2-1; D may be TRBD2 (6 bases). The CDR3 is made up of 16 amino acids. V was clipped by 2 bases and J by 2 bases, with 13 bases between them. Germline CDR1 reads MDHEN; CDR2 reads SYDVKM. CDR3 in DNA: TGTGCCAGCAGTTTACGGGTAGCGGTTGCCTACAATGAGCAGTTCTTC. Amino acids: CASSLRVAVAYNEQFF.

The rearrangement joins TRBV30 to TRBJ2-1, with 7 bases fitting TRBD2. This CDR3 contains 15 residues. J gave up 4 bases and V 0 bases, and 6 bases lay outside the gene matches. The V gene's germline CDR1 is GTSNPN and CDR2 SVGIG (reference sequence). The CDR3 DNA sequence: TGTGCCTGGAGTGTACGCGGGACTACGTACAATGAGCAGTTCTTC. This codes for CAWSVRGTTYNEQFF.

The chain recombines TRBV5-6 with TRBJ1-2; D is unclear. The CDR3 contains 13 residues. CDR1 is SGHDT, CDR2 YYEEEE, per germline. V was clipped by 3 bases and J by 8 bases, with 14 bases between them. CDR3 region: CASSSPRSRGYTF. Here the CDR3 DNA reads TGTGCCAGCAGCTCCCCCCGGTCCCGGGGCTACACCTTC.

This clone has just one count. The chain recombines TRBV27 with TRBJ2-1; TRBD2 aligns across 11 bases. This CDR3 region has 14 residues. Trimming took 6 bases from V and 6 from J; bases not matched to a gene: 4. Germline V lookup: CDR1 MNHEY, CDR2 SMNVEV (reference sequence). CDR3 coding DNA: TGTGCCAGCAGAGGACTAGCGGGCTCCAATGAGCAGTTCTTC. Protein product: CASRGLAGSNEQFF.

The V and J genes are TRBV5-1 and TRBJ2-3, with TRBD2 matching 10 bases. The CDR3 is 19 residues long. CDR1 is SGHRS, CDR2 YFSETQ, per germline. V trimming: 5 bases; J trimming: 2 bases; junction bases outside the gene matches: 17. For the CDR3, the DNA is TGCGCCAGCAGGAGAGGACTAGCGGCTCAATCTCGCCTCACAGATACGCAGTATTTT. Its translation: CASRRGLAAQSRLTDTQYF.

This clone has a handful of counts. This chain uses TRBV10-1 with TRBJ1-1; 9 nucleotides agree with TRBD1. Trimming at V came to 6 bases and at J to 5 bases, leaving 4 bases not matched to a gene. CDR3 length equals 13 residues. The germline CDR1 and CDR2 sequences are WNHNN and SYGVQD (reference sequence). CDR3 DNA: TGCGCCAGCAGCAAAGACAGGGGGACTGAAGCTTTCTTT. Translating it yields CASSKDRGTEAFF.

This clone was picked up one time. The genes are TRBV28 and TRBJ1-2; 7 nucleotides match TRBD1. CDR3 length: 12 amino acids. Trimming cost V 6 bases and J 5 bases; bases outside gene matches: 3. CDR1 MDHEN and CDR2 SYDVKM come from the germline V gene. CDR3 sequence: CASSDRVYGYTF. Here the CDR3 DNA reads TGTGCCAGCAGCGACAGGGTATATGGCTACACCTTC.

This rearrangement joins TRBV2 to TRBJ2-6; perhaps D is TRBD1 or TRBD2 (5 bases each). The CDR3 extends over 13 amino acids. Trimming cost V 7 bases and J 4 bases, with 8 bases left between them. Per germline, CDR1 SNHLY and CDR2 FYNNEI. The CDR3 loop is CASKGPGANVLTF. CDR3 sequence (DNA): TGTGCCAGCAAGGGACCCGGGGCCAACGTCCTGACTTTC.

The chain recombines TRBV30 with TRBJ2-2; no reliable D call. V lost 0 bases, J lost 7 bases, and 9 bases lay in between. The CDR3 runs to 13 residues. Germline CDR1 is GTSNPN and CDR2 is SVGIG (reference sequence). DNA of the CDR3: TGTGCCTGGAGTGTGAGGCGCGGCGGGGAGCTGTTTTTT. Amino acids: CAWSVRRGGELFF.

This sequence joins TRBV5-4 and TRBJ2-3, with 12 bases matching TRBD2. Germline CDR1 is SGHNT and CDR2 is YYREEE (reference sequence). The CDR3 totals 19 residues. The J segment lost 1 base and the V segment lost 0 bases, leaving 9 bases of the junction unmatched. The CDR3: CASSLGSSGGALGTDTQYF. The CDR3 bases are TGTGCCAGCAGCTTGGGATCTAGCGGGGGGGCCTTAGGCACAGATACGCAGTATTTT. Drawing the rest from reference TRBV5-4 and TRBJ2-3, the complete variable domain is ETGVTQSPTHLIKTRGQQVTLRCSSQSGHNTVSWYQQALGQGPQFIFQYYREEENGRGNFPPRFSGLQFPNYSSELNVNALELDDSALYLCASSLGSSGGALGTDTQYFGPGTRLTVL.

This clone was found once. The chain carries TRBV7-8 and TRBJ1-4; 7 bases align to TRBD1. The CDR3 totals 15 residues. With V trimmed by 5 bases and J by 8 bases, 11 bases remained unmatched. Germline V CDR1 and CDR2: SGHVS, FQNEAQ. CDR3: CASSPRQGMEEKLFF. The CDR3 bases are TGTGCCAGCAGCCCACGACAGGGTATGGAGGAAAAACTGTTTTTT.